The next 25 T cell receptor beta chains were all read from a single sample in a study of tumor and adjacent non-tumor tissue in lung cancer. The template was RNA from unsorted bulk tissue. A modified ARM-PCR protocol with three rounds of nested PCR amplified TCRbeta. Using its own MiXCR run on the multiplex PCR reads, TCRdb lists one record per CDR3 protein. This table has around 200,000 distinct CDR3 sequences, 71% appearing once. Material: lung tumor tissue. The receptors stem from a man aged 55 to 70 with non-small cell lung cancer.

A note on this clonotype: This clone may be a read error of a much larger clone one base away. This chain links TRBV6-1 with TRBJ1-5; D gene ambiguous. Trimming took off 2 bases at V and 3 bases at J, with 14 bases between the two ends. Germline V CDR1 and CDR2: MNHNS, SASEGT. The CDR3 spans 16 residues. This CDR3 reads CASSERPVSTNQPQHF. CDR3 in DNA: TGTGCCAGCAGTGAAAGACCGGTAAGCACCAATCAGCCCCAGCATTTT.

This clonotype was seen repeatedly, ten times or more. CDR3 DNA sequence: TGCAGTGCTAGACATGACGCCGGGACAGGGTTTAACTATGGCTACACCTTC. Its translation: CSARHDAGTGFNYGYTF. The chain joins TRBV20-1 to TRBJ1-2, with 9 positions matching TRBD1. With V trimmed by 2 bases and J by 1 base, 11 bases remained unmatched. The length of the CDR3 is 17 residues. Germline V gene sequence: CDR1 DFQATT, CDR2 SNEGSKA (reference sequence).

Remarks on this clonotype: This may arise from a read error, as a much more abundant clone is one base away. The chain couples TRBV28 to TRBJ1-5, with 7 bases lining up with TRBD1. Germline V CDR1 and CDR2: MDHEN, SYDVKM. The CDR3 covers 16 residues. The V gene end was trimmed by 11 bases and the J gene end by 4 bases; junction bases not matched to a gene: 17. The CDR3 region has the DNA TGTGCCGGCCCTCCCCGACAGGGAGACGTAAATCAGCCCCAGCATTTT. This sequence encodes CAGPPRQGDVNQPQHF.

The chain employs TRBV20-1 and TRBJ1-1; maybe TRBD1 (5 bases). This CDR3 comprises 18 residues. V was trimmed by 0 bases and J by 5 bases, leaving 25 bases between them. Germline CDR1 DFQATT, CDR2 SNEGSKA (reference sequence). The CDR3 spells CSARDISSMQGRGTEAFF. CDR3 in DNA: TGCAGTGCTAGAGATATTAGTTCTATGCAGGGTCGGGGGACTGAAGCTTTCTTT.

The rearrangement uses TRBV11-1 and TRBJ2-3, with D uncertain. V gave up 10 bases and J gave up 0 bases, with 17 bases separating them. The CDR3 runs 15 residues. Germline CDR1 SGHAT, CDR2 FQDESV (reference sequence). The DNA for the CDR3 is TGTGCCATCAGTATAGGGCCCTACAGCACAGATACGCAGTATTTT. Translating gives CAISIGPYSTDTQYF. The variable domain in full, with the rest retrieved from reference TRBV11-1 and TRBJ2-3, is EAEVAQSPRYKITEKSQAVAFWCDPISGHATLYWYRQILGQGPELLVQFQDESVVDDSQLPKDRFSAERLKGVDSTLKIQPAELGDSAMYLCAISIGPYSTDTQYFGPGTRLTVL.

There are many counts of this clonotype. The V and J genes are TRBV7-9 and TRBJ2-3, with TRBD2 identical over 9 bases. CDR3 length: 15 amino acids. Germline V gives CDR1 SEHNR, CDR2 FQNEAQ (reference sequence). The J segment lost 6 bases and the V segment lost 5 bases, leaving 9 bases of the junction unmatched. In DNA form, the CDR3 reads TGTGCCAGCAGCCCGCAGACTAGCGGAGCTGATACGCAGTATTTT. The encoded protein is CASSPQTSGADTQYF.

Worth noting for this clonotype: One end of the junction is discordant with germline, which a read error may explain. J is TRBJ2-7 and V is TRBV20-1, with TRBD1 identical over 8 bases. CDR1 and CDR2 from the germline V gene are DFQATT and SNEGSKA (reference sequence). The CDR3 spans 14 residues. The CDR3 is CSARDRESSYEHYF. Here the CDR3 DNA reads TGCAGTGCTAGGGACAGGGAGAGCTCCTACGAGCATTACTTC.

The chain uses TRBV11-2 and TRBJ2-1; D is unclear. The CDR3 consists of 14 residues. V was cut by 5 bases and J by 3 bases, with 11 bases left in between. Looked up from germline, CDR1 is SGHAT and CDR2 is FQNNGV. Written as DNA, the CDR3 is TGTGCCAGCAGCCTGGTAAGAGGCTACAATGAGCAGTTCTTC. Protein: CASSLVRGYNEQFF.

Turning to this clonotype: The CDR3 end shows no conserved phenylalanine or tryptophan, and so a read error is likely. The chain joins TRBV11-3 to TRBJ2-1, with D hard to call. This CDR3 has 16 amino acids. Per the germline V gene, CDR1 is SGHNT and CDR2 is YENEEA. As DNA, the CDR3 is TGTGCCAGCAGTTTAGATCGGGTAGCTTTCTGGAATGAGCAGTTCCTC. Translation gives CASSLDRVAFWNEQFL.

This clonotype has just a few counts. This may come from a read error, since a much larger clone is one base off. This rearrangement joins TRBV11-1 to TRBJ2-2; D gene uncertain. Germline loops: CDR1 SGHAT, CDR2 FQDESV (reference sequence). This CDR3 has 14 amino acids. The CDR3 DNA is TGTACCAGCAGCTTAGTGGGCGCGAGGCGGGAGCTGTTTTTT. Encoded protein: CTSSLVGARRELFF.

A remark on this clonotype: It may be a read error: a sequence one base away is much more abundant. The chain links TRBV29-1 to TRBJ2-3; no clear D. Trimming left V 5 bases short and J 2 bases short, with 14 bases between. The CDR3 has 14 residues. Germline V gene lookup returns CDR1 SQVTM and CDR2 ANQGSEA. The CDR3 region has the DNA TGCAGCGTTACCCCTGGGGTTACCACAGATACGCAGTATTTT. Translated: CSVTPGVTTDTQYF.

To note about this clonotype: Being one base from a much bigger clone, this may be a read error. The J gene is TRBJ2-7, the V gene TRBV20-1, with 7 bases that match TRBD1. Per germline, CDR1 DFQATT and CDR2 SNEGSKA (reference sequence). There are 11 residues in the CDR3. J was trimmed by 2 bases and V by 7 bases; bases with no gene match: 2. CDR3 in DNA: TGCAGTGGAGGGGGCACCTACGAGCAGTACTTC. This gives the protein CSGGGTYEQYF.

This clonotype has at least ten counts. The chain uses TRBV6-2 or TRBV6-3 and TRBJ2-2, with D hard to call. The V gene lost 7 bases and the J gene lost 4 bases, with 13 bases spanning the gap. CDR1 is MNHEY and CDR2 is SVGEGT in the germline V gene. This CDR3 comprises 14 residues. CDR3 nucleotides: TGTGCCAGCACCGGATTAGCAGCCACCGGGGAGCTGTTTTTT. Residues: CASTGLAATGELFF.

With regard to this clonotype: One end of the junction does not line up with germline, which may come from a read error. The rearrangement links TRBV20-1 to TRBJ2-1, with D maybe TRBD1 (5 bases). CDR3 length: 14 residues. From germline, CDR1 is DFQATT and CDR2 SNEGSKA (reference sequence). CDR3 nucleotides: TGCGGTGCTAGGGGCGGTCGAGCCTACAATGTGCAGTTCTTC. This gives the protein CGARGGRAYNVQFF.

This clonotype is a singleton in its sample. One junction end disagrees with the germline gene, perhaps due to a read error. The chain uses TRBV20-1 and TRBJ2-1; D gene uncertain. From germline, CDR1 is DFQATT and CDR2 SNEGSKA (reference sequence). CDR3 length: 10 residues. For the CDR3, the DNA is TGCAATGCTTGGACGAATGAACAGTTCTTC. As protein: CNAWTNEQFF.

The J gene is TRBJ2-3, the V gene TRBV28; weak D call: TRBD2 (6 bases). This CDR3 spans 12 amino acids. The V gene's germline CDR1 is MDHEN and CDR2 SYDVKM. Trimming pared 5 bases from V and 12 bases from J, leaving 15 bases between. CDR3 nucleotides: TGTGCCAGCAGTCGAACCGGGACTCAACAGTATTTT. The encoded protein is CASSRTGTQQYF.

A remark on this clonotype: The CDR3 does not close with the conserved phenylalanine or tryptophan, likely indicating a read error. The J gene is TRBJ2-5, the V gene TRBV10-2; TRBD1 agrees at 9 bases. In germline, CDR1 is WSHSY, CDR2 SAAADI. The CDR3 runs to 14 residues. The chain's CDR3 is CASSTGTGSATQYL. The CDR3 coding sequence is TGTGCCAGCAGTACCGGGACAGGGAGCGCGACCCAGTACTTA.

In this sample, this clonotype turned up once. The J gene is TRBJ2-2, the V gene TRBV20-1; 7 bases are shared with TRBD1. The V gene end was trimmed by 0 bases and the J gene end by 0 bases; junction bases not matched to a gene: 7. This CDR3 has 17 residues. In germline, CDR1 is DFQATT, CDR2 SNEGSKA (reference sequence). In DNA form, the CDR3 reads TGCAGTGCTAGAGATCTGAGGGGGCCCTCGAACACCGGGGAGCTGTTTTTT. It specifies CSARDLRGPSNTGELFF.

This clonotype was recorded a few times. The chain has TRBV29-1 and TRBJ2-7; 11 positions match TRBD2. This CDR3 comprises 15 residues. V lost 6 bases, J lost 1 base, and 8 bases stayed unmatched. Germline V gives CDR1 SQVTM, CDR2 ANQGSEA. CDR3 in DNA: TGCAGCGTCCGGGGTTCTAGCGGGAGGTCCTACGAGCAGTACTTC. Amino acid sequence: CSVRGSSGRSYEQYF.

This clonotype appeared once. As the CDR3 is not closed by the conserved phenylalanine or tryptophan, this likely results from a read error. The chain links TRBV20-1 to TRBJ2-2; 12 bases align to TRBD2. Germline V CDR1 and CDR2: DFQATT, SNEGSKA (reference sequence). This CDR3 has 19 residues. This CDR3 reads CSAYHPGSSGRAVSGELFL. The CDR3 nucleotides read TGCAGTGCCTATCACCCTGGGTCTAGCGGGAGGGCCGTGTCCGGTGAGCTGTTTCTT.

Concerning this clonotype: A much larger clone lies one base from this, so it may be a read error. The J gene is TRBJ1-6, the V gene TRBV6-5; weak D call: TRBD1 (5 bases). V lost 9 bases and J lost 5, with 14 bases in between. Germline CDR1 is MNHEY and CDR2 is SVGAGI. The CDR3 has 14 residues. Written as DNA, the CDR3 is TGTGCCAGGAGCCCCGACAGCAATAATTCACCCCTCCACTTT. As protein: CARSPDSNNSPLHF.

J is TRBJ2-6 and V is TRBV11-2; D may be TRBD1 (5 bases). Germline loops: CDR1 SGHAT, CDR2 FQNNGV. Trimming shortened V by 9 bases and J by 18 bases, and 27 bases separated the two germline ends. The CDR3 has 14 residues. In DNA form, the CDR3 reads TGTGCCAGTAGTCCAATCTCTGGGGCCAACTTCCCGACTTTC. Translating it yields CASSPISGANFPTF.

To note about this clonotype: A much larger clonotype is one base distant, so this may be a read error. This chain uses TRBV20-1 with TRBJ2-6, with unresolved D. The germline V gene has CDR1 DFQATT and CDR2 SNEGSKA (reference sequence). The CDR3 has 13 residues. CDR3 sequence reads: CSAEDSRANVLTF. CDR3 bases: TGCAGTGCGGAAGACTCTAGGGCCAACGTCCTGACTTTC.

About this clonotype itself: Without the conserved terminal phenylalanine or tryptophan, this CDR3 likely stems from a read error. This rearrangement joins TRBV11-1 to TRBJ2-3, with 15 positions matching TRBD2. V lost 5 bases and J lost 5; bases outside the gene matches: 11. Germline V gives CDR1 SGHAT, CDR2 FQDESV (reference sequence). The CDR3 runs to 18 residues. The CDR3 loop is CASSRGLAGGMTRDTQYL. The CDR3 region has the DNA TGTGCCAGCAGCCGAGGACTAGCGGGGGGGATGACTAGAGATACGCAGTATCTT.

Turning to this clonotype: This may be a read error: a much more frequent sequence differs by one nucleotide. The chain is built from TRBV20-1 and TRBJ2-3; D remains unclear. The CDR3 has 10 residues. V lost 6 bases and J 11 bases, leaving 12 bases between the germline ends. In germline, CDR1 is DFQATT, CDR2 SNEGSKA (reference sequence). The CDR3 spells CSALFHKQYF. Here the CDR3 DNA reads TGCAGTGCCCTATTCCATAAGCAGTATTTT.